This T cell receptor beta chain was sequenced during a study of blood T cell repertoires in COVID-19. Per the study methods: Reference gene primer amplification gave estimated nucleated cell counts. Sequenced by immunoSEQ multiplex PCR; TCRdb stores in-frame clones only, minus some. V, J and clone size are taken as reported in that table, and D and trimming were inferred from the DNA itself. The sample has some 400,000 clones, around 87% seen once. Germline assignment: CDR1 SGHTA and CDR2 FQGNSA. The CDR3 is made up of 13 amino acids. Recruited during active infection, patients (from Seattle) were subsequently followed longitudinally. With regard to this clone: Sequence at one end of the junction differs from germline and may be a read error.

What was sequenced was peripheral blood. The chain couples TRBV7-2 to TRBJ1-1; D is possibly TRBD1 (6 bases). The TCR sequence derives from a woman in her twenties or thirties with COVID-19, enrolled during active disease. The CDR3 DNA reads as TGTGCCAGCACCTTAGTTGGACAGACTGAAGCTTTCTTT. Protein sequence: CASTLVGQTEAFF.